These 14 T cell receptor beta chains came from one sample sequenced in a study of T cells after yellow fever vaccination. TCRdb passed the 5' RACE reads through MiXCR, listing each CDR3 protein once. The top ten clones hold roughly 17% of a sample with roughly 340,000 distinct CDR3 sequences, 8.7% of them seen once. The material sequenced was PBMCs, taken on the day of the first yellow fever vaccination. These receptor sequences come from a man aged 18-30 years who received the YFV17D yellow fever vaccine.

The chain joins TRBV6-1 to TRBJ2-1; 8 bases align to TRBD2. The CDR3 is 15 residues long. V lost 6 bases, J lost 5 bases, and 9 bases stayed unmatched. Germline-derived CDR1 and CDR2 are MNHNS and SASEGT. CDR3 residues: CASRIPGLDDNEQFF. Here the CDR3 DNA reads TGTGCCAGCAGGATCCCGGGACTAGACGACAATGAGCAGTTCTTC.

This clonotype was recorded a few times. The chain is built from TRBV27 and TRBJ2-7, with D possibly TRBD2 on 7 matching bases. From germline, CDR1 is MNHEY and CDR2 SMNVEV (reference sequence). The CDR3 spans 16 residues. Deletions cut 5 bases from V and 2 bases from J, with 19 bases between. CDR3 protein: CASSAVNREGPYEQYF. The CDR3 DNA follows: TGTGCCAGCAGTGCAGTCAACAGGGAGGGTCCCTACGAGCAGTACTTC.

This clonotype was seen many times. The chain recombines TRBV4-3 with TRBJ1-4; D might be TRBD1 (5 bases). V shed 4 bases and J shed 0 bases, with 9 bases lying between them. The CDR3 is 15 amino acids. Germline V gives CDR1 LGHNA, CDR2 YSLEER. The CDR3 loop is CASSPLRATNEKLFF. CDR3 DNA sequence: TGCGCCAGCAGCCCCCTCAGGGCAACTAATGAAAAACTGTTTTTT.

The chain couples TRBV30 to TRBJ1-5; D gene unclear. CDR3 size: 13 residues. The V end was cut by 8 bases, the J end by 1 base, with 12 bases between. From germline, CDR1 is GTSNPN and CDR2 SVGIG (reference sequence). The CDR3 DNA follows: TGTGCCACCGACCTGGGAAGCAATCAGCCCCAGCATTTT. Protein sequence: CATDLGSNQPQHF.

This clonotype was observed a handful of times. The V and J genes are TRBV4-3 and TRBJ1-4; maybe TRBD1 (5 bases). Trimming took 1 base from V and 5 from J, leaving 14 bases between them. The CDR3 runs to 16 residues. The germline V gene encodes CDR1 LGHNA and CDR2 YSLEER. The CDR3: CASSQAQGPPNEKLFF. CDR3 nucleotide sequence: TGCGCCAGCAGCCAAGCGCAGGGACCCCCCAATGAAAAACTGTTTTTT.

This clonotype was found once. The chain combines TRBV12-3 or TRBV12-4 with TRBJ2-2, with a possible D match to TRBD2 (6 bases). V was trimmed by 5 bases and J by 5 bases, leaving 15 bases between them. This CDR3 is 15 amino acids long. The chain's CDR3 is CASSQRLVGTGELFF. The DNA of the CDR3 is TGTGCCAGCAGTCAAAGACTAGTGGGGACCGGGGAGCTGTTTTTT.

The chain has TRBV5-5 and TRBJ2-1; D may be TRBD1 or TRBD2 (5 bases each). Trimming cost V 0 bases and J 0 bases, with 16 bases left between them. The germline CDR1 and CDR2 sequences are SGHKS and YYEKEE (reference sequence). The CDR3 runs 18 residues. CDR3: CASSLAWVGASSYNEQFF. CDR3 bases: TGTGCCAGCAGCTTGGCCTGGGTCGGGGCGAGCTCCTACAATGAGCAGTTCTTC.

This clonotype was seen a few times. The V gene is TRBV10-3, the J gene TRBJ2-7, with D possibly matching TRBD1 (6 bases). Per the germline V gene, CDR1 is ENHRY and CDR2 is SYGVKD. The CDR3 sequence is 16 residues long. V was shortened by 2 bases and J by 0 bases, with 14 bases between the two germline ends. The CDR3 is CAISEARGVGSYEQYF. Here the CDR3 DNA reads TGTGCCATCAGTGAGGCCAGGGGAGTGGGCTCCTACGAGCAGTACTTC.

This clonotype showed up just a few times. CDR3 nucleotide sequence: TGTGCCAGCAGTTACTTCCCGGGACGGGGGCTCGAGCAGTACTTC. This gives the protein CASSYFPGRGLEQYF. J is TRBJ2-7 and V is TRBV6-5, with D perhaps being TRBD1 or TRBD2 (6 bases each). The CDR3 runs 15 residues. In germline, CDR1 is MNHEY, CDR2 SVGAGI. V lost 1 base and J lost 6, with 16 bases in between.

This sequence joins TRBV7-9 and TRBJ1-1; D perhaps matches TRBD1 (6 bases). Germline CDR1 SEHNR, CDR2 FQNEAQ (reference sequence). The CDR3 is made up of 16 amino acids. V lost 6 bases, J lost 1 base, and 18 bases lay in between. The CDR3 sequence: CASSYVGGLENTEAFF. The CDR3 DNA sequence: TGTGCCAGCAGTTACGTGGGGGGCTTGGAGAACACTGAAGCTTTCTTT.

The chain employs TRBV4-1 and TRBJ2-4; 8 nucleotides align to TRBD1. The length of the CDR3 is 14 residues. J lost 6 bases, V lost 5 bases, and 6 bases had no gene match. The V gene's germline CDR1 is MGHRA and CDR2 YSYEKL. The CDR3 spells CASSDPGGRNIQYF. The CDR3, as DNA: TGCGCCAGCAGCGATCCAGGGGGCAGAAACATTCAGTACTTC.

The chain has TRBV7-2 and TRBJ1-2; D is ambiguous. V was clipped by 4 bases and J by 8 bases, with 14 bases between them. CDR3 length: 13 amino acids. CDR1 and CDR2 from the germline V gene are SGHTA and FQGNSA. CDR3 protein: CASSSPSLDGYTF. DNA of the CDR3: TGTGCCAGCAGCTCCCCATCTTTGGACGGCTACACCTTC.

The chain combines TRBV20-1 with TRBJ2-5; 8 bases match TRBD2. The CDR3 consists of 13 residues. CDR1 and CDR2 from the germline V gene are DFQATT and SNEGSKA (reference sequence). Trimming cost V 6 bases and J 4 bases; bases outside gene matches: 7. The CDR3 loop reads CSARGGLGETQYF. CDR3 in DNA: TGCAGTGCCCGGGGGGGCTTGGGAGAGACCCAGTACTTC.

The sample holds many counts of this clonotype. The chain carries TRBV20-1 and TRBJ2-1, with a weak D call TRBD1 (6 bases). The CDR3 loop spans 17 amino acids. The germline V gene has CDR1 DFQATT and CDR2 SNEGSKA (reference sequence). With 3 bases removed from V and 4 bases from J, the gap between germline ends came to 22 bases. For the CDR3, the DNA is TGCAGTGCTAGGGACCGTTTTAGGGTAGGACAGTACAATGAGCAGTTCTTC. Translation: CSARDRFRVGQYNEQFF.